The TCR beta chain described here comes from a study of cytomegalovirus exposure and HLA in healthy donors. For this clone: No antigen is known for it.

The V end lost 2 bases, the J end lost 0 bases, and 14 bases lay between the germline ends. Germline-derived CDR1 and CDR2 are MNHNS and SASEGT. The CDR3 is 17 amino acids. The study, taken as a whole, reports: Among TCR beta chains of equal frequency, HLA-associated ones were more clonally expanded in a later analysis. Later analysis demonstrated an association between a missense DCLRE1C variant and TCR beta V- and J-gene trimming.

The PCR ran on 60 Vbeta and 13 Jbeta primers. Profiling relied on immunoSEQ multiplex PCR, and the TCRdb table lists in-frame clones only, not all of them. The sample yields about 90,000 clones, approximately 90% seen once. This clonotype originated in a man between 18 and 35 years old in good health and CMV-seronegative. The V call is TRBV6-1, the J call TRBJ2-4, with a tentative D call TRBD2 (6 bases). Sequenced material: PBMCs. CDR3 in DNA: TGTGCCAGCAGTGAACTGGGGGGTAGAATAGCCAAAAACATTCAGTACTTC. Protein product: CASSELGGRIAKNIQYF.